This TCR beta chain was recovered during a study of T-cell memory formation after mild COVID-19. On the study more broadly: TCR clusters largely stayed donor specific.

This clonotype was seen a handful of times. Its target is unknown. Overall study findings and caveats: There was no confirmation that second-wave clones peaking on day 37 were SARS-CoV-2 specific.

TCR alpha and TCR beta cDNA libraries with sample barcodes and UMIs came from 5'RACE using constant-segment primers. MiXCR, applied by TCRdb to the 5' RACE reads, yields one record per CDR3 protein. The sample consists of approximately 13,000 distinct CDR3 sequences, around 15% of them appearing once. This CDR3 spans 14 amino acids. The ends lost 5 bases at V and 5 bases at J; junction bases unmatched: 7. Germline values: CDR1 SGHKS, CDR2 YYEKEE (reference sequence). The specimen sequenced was PBMCs or a T cell subset sorted from them (not recorded which). The TCR sequence derives from a man between 18 and 29 years old who had mild COVID-19 (a few samples of this study predate the infection). Cell type and time point are not known. The chain recombines TRBV5-5 with TRBJ2-1, with 7 bases matching TRBD1. The CDR3 region has the DNA TGTGCCAGCAGTGACAGGGTACGGGACAATGAGCAGTTCTTC. Translated: CASSDRVRDNEQFF. Together with reference TRBV5-5 and TRBJ2-1, the CDR3 gives the full variable domain: DAGVTQSPTHLIKTRGQQVTLRCSPISGHKSVSWYQQVLGQGPQFIFQYYEKEERGRGNFPDRFSARQFPNYSSELNVNALLLGDSALYLCASSDRVRDNEQFFGPGTRLTVL.